The 2 T cell receptor beta chains listed next were all sequenced from one sample in a study of beta chain features in type 1 diabetes (dated 2018 in TCRdb). To prepare the library, the immunoSEQ multiplex PCR assay was applied. All of the isolated RNA was reverse transcribed with the High Capacity cDNA Reverse Transcription Kit, so expressed TCRB transcripts were sequenced. TCRdb's version of the immuneACCESS table is confined to in-frame rearrangements and falls short of the full clone set. An unresolved V gene accounts for under half of the shortfall where checked; the remainder is of unknown origin. Present in this sample are 860,000 or so clones, about a sixth of which were seen just once. Of the sample, 0.023% falls within the top ten clones. The sequencing input was naive CD4+ T cells from blood. This sample's cell subset or site label indicates: true naive CD4+ T cells. The receptors were gathered from a young woman in good health.

The rearrangement joins TRBV6-6 to TRBJ1-1, with no clear D. This CDR3 has 12 amino acids. The V end was cut by 0 bases, the J end by 10 bases, with 9 bases between. In germline, CDR1 is MNHNY, CDR2 SVGAGI (reference sequence). This CDR3 is CASSYSTAGAFF. CDR3 DNA sequence: TGTGCCAGCAGTTACTCGACGGCAGGAGCTTTCTTT.

This clone occurred a few times. V gene TRBV28 combines with J gene TRBJ1-3; a weak D match, TRBD1 (6 bases). This CDR3 is built from 14 residues. With 7 bases removed from V and 2 bases from J, the gap between germline ends came to 12 bases. CDR1 and CDR2 (germline): MDHEN, SYDVKM. CDR3 in DNA: TGTGCCAGCACCGAACAGGGAGCTGGAAACACCATATATTTT. As protein: CASTEQGAGNTIYF.